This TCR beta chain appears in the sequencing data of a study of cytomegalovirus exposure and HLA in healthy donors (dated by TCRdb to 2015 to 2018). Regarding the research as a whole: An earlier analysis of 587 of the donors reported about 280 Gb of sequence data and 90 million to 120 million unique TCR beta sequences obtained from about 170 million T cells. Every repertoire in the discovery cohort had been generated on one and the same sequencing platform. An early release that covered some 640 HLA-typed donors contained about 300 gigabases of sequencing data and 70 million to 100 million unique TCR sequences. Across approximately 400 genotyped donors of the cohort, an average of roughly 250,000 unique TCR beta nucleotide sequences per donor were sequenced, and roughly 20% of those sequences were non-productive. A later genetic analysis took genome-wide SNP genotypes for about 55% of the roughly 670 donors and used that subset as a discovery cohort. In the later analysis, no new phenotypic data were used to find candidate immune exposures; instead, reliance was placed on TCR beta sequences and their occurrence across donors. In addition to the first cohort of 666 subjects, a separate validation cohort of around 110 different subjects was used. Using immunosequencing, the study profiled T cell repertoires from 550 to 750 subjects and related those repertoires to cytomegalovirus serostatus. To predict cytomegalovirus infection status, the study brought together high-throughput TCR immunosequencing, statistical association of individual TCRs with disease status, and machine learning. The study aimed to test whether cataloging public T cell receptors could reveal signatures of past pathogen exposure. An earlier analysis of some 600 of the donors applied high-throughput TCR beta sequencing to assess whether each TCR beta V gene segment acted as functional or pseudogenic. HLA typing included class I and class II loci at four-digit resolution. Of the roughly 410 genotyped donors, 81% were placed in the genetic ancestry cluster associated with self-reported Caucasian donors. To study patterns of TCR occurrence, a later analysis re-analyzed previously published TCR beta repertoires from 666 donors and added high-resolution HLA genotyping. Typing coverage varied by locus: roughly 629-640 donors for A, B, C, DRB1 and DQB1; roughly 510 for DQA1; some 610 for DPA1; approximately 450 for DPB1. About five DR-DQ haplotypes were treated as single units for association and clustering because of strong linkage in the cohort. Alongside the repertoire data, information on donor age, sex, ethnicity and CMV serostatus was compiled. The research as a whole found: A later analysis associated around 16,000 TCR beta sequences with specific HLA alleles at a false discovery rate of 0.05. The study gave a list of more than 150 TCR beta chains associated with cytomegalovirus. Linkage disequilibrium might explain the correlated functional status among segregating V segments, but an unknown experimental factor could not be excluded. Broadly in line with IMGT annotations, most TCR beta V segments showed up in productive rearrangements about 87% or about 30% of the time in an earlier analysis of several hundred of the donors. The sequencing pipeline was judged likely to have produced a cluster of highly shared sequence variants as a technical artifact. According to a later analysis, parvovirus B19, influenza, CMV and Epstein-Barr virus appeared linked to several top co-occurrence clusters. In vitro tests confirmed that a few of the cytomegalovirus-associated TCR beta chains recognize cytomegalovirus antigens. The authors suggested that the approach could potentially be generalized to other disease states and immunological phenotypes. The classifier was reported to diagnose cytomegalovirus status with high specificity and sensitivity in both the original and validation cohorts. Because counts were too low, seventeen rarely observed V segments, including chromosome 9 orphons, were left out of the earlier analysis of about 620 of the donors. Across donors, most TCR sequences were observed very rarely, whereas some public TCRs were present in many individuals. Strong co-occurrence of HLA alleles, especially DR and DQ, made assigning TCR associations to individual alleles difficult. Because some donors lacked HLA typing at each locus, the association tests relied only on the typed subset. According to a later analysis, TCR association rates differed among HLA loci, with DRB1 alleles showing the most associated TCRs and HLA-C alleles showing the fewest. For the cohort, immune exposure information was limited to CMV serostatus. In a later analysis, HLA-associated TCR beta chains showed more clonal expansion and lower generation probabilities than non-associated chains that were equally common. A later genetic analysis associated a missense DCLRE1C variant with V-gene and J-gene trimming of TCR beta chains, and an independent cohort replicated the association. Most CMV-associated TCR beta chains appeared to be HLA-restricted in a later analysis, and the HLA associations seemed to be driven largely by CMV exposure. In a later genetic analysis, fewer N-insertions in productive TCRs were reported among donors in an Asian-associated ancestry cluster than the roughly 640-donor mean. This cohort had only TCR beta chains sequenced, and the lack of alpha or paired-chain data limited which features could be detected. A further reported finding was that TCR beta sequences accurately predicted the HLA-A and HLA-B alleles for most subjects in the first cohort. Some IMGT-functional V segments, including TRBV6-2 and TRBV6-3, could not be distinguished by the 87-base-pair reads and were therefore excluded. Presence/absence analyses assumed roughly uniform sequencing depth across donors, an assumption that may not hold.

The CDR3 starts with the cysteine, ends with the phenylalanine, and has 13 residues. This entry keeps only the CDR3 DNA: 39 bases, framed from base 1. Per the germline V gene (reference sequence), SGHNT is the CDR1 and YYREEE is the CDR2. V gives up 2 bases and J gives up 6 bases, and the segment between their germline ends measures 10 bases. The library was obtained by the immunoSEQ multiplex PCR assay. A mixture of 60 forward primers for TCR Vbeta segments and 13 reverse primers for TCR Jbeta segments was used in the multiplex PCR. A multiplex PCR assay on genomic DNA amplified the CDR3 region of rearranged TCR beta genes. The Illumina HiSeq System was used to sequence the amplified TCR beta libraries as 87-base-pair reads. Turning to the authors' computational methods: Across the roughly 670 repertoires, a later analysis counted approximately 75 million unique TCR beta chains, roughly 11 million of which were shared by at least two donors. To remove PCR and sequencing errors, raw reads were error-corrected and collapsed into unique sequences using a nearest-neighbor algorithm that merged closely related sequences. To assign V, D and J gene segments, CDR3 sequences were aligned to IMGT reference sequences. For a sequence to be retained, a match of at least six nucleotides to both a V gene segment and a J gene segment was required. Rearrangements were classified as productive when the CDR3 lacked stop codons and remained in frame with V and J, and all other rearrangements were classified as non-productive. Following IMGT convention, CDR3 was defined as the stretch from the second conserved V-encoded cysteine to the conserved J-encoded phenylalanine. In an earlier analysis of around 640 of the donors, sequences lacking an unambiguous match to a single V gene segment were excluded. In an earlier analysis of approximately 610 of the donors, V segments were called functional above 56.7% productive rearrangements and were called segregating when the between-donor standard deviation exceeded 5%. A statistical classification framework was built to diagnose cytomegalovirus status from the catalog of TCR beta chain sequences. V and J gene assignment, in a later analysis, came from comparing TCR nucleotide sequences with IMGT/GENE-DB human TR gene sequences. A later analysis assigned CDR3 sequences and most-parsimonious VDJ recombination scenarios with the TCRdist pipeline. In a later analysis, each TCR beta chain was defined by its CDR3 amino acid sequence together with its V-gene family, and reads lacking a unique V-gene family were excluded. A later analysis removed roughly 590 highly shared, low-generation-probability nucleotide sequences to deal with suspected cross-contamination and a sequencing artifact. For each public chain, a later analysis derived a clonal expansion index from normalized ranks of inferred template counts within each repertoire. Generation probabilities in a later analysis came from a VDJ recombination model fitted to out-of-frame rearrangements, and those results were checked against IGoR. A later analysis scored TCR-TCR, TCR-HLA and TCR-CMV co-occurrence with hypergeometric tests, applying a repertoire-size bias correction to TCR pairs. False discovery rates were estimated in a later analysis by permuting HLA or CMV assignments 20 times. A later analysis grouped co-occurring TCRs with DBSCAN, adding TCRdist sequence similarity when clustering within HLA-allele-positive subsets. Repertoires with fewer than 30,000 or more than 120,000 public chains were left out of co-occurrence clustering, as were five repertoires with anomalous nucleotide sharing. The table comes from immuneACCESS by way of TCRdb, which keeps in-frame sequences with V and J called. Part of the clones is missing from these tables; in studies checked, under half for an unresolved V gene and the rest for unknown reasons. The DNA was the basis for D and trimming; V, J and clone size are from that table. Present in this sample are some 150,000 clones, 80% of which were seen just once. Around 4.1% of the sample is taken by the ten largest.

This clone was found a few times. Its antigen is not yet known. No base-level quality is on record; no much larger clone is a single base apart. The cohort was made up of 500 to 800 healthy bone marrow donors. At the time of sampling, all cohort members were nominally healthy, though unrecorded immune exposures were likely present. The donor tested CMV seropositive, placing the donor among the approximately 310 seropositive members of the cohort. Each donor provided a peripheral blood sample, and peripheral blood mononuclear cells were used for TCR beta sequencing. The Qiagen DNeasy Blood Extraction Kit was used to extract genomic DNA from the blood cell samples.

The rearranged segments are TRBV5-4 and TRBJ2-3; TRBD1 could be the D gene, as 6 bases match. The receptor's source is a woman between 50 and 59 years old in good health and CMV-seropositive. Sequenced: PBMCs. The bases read TGTGCCAGCAGCTTCAGGGGTGGGGATACGCAGTATTTT. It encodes CASSFRGGDTQYF.